Listed below are T cell receptor beta chains from one sample, sequenced in a study of shared clonotypes between healthy human individuals. Sequencing was performed with immunoSEQ multiplex PCR; in TCRdb, only in-frame clones are kept and a portion is missing. The sample holds 900,000 to 1,200,000 clones, roughly 74% seen once. The source material was memory CD4+ T cells from PBMCs. The receptor source for this set is a man younger than 35 in good health. Some clones in this sample may be carry-over from other donors' samples. Each CDR3 is given with its conserved first and last residue. D genes are given only for firm matches. Clone size is shown for a subset of rows, as once, few, many or a class of expanded clone.

V	size	J	D	CDR3	DNA
TRBV5-1	NA	TRBJ1-2	NA	CASSFDSTYGYTF	TGCGCCAGCAGCTTTGACAGCACCTATGGCTACACCTTC
TRBV7-9	few	TRBJ1-2	NA	CASTRSGSGGYGYTF	TGTGCCAGCACCCGAAGCGGGTCGGGCGGCTATGGCTACACCTTC
TRBV5-1	once	TRBJ2-3	NA	CASSLGGPDTQYF	TGCGCCAGCAGCCTTGGCGGCCCGGATACGCAGTATTTT
TRBV7-9	NA	TRBJ2-7	NA	CASSSTQPYEQYF	TGTGCCAGCAGCTCAACACAGCCCTACGAGCAGTACTTC
TRBV11-2	NA	TRBJ2-1	TRBD2	CASSSLAGVGNEQFF	TGTGCCAGCAGCTCTCTCGCGGGAGTTGGGAATGAGCAGTTCTTC
TRBV7-3	few	TRBJ1-5	NA	CASSLNRDQPQHF	TGTGCCAGCAGCTTAAACAGGGATCAGCCCCAGCATTTT
TRBV4-3	few	TRBJ2-3	TRBD2	CASSQESSLAVTDTQYF	TGCGCCAGCAGCCAAGAATCGTCCCTAGCGGTCACAGATACGCAGTATTTT
TRBV29-1	NA	TRBJ1-2	TRBD1	CSVPPGQDLDGYTF	TGCAGCGTTCCTCCGGGACAGGACTTGGATGGCTACACCTTC
TRBV5-1	NA	TRBJ1-1	NA	CASSPGAAGTEAFF	TGCGCCAGCAGCCCGGGAGCGGCGGGCACTGAAGCTTTCTTT
TRBV5-6	NA	TRBJ1-3	NA	CASSSSRAGRNTIYF	TGTGCCAGCAGCTCCTCTCGTGCAGGGCGGAACACCATATATTTT
TRBV2	NA	TRBJ2-7	NA	CASKVRTDYEQYF	TGTGCCAGCAAAGTCCGGACAGACTACGAGCAGTACTTC
TRBV9	few	TRBJ2-7	NA	CASLRLSEQYF	TGTGCCAGCCTGCGTTTGTCCGAGCAGTACTTC
TRBV5-6	NA	TRBJ2-2	NA	CASSLYGGELFF	TGTGCCAGCAGCTTGTACGGCGGGGAGCTGTTTTTT
TRBV11-2	few	TRBJ2-7	TRBD1	CASSLRTGDGEQYF	TGTGCCAGCAGCCTCAGGACAGGGGACGGCGAGCAGTACTTC
TRBV15	NA	TRBJ1-2	NA	CATSTRTEANYGYTF	TGTGCCACCAGCACCCGGACGGAGGCTAACTATGGCTACACCTTC
TRBV21-1	NA	TRBJ1-4	NA	CASSGDLRRVTDEKLFF	TGTGCCAGCAGCGGAGATCTCAGGAGGGTGACAGATGAAAAACTGTTTTTT
TRBV29-1	many	TRBJ2-1	TRBD1	CSVDRDSPYNEQFF	TGCAGCGTTGACCGGGACAGTCCCTACAATGAGCAGTTCTTC
TRBV27	once	TRBJ1-3	TRBD1	CASSSRGTALGKNTIYF	TGTGCCAGCAGTTCCAGGGGGACGGCCCTCGGGAAGAACACCATATATTTT
TRBV4-3	NA	TRBJ2-2	TRBD2	CASSSRNVAGGLGELFF	TGCGCCAGCAGCTCCAGAAACGTAGCGGGAGGGCTTGGGGAGCTGTTTTTT
TRBV9	once	TRBJ2-1	NA	CASSAGTEAYNEQFF	TGTGCCAGCAGCGCTGGGACGGAGGCCTACAATGAGCAGTTCTTC
TRBV11-1	NA	TRBJ1-2	NA	CASSLGQYYGYTF	TGTGCCAGCAGCTTAGGGCAGTACTATGGCTACACCTTC
TRBV5-1	few	TRBJ1-1	NA	CASSLAVQGWSEAFF	TGCGCCAGCAGCTTGGCCGTTCAGGGTTGGTCTGAAGCTTTCTTT
TRBV28	NA	TRBJ2-5	TRBD2	CASSLGVMSGSVETQYF	TGTGCCAGCAGTTTAGGGGTGATGAGCGGGAGCGTGGAGACCCAGTACTTC
TRBV7-6	NA	TRBJ2-3	TRBD1	CASSPQAGGIGTQYF	TGTGCCAGCAGCCCTCAAGCAGGGGGTATAGGTACGCAGTATTTT
TRBV27	NA	TRBJ2-7	TRBD1	CASRTRDRALRLYF	TGTGCCAGCCGGACCCGGGACAGGGCCCTACGGTTGTACTTC
TRBV9	NA	TRBJ2-1	NA	CASSVGIGGGLDEQFF	TGTGCCAGCAGCGTGGGAATAGGGGGAGGGTTAGATGAGCAGTTCTTC
TRBV20-1	NA	TRBJ1-1	NA	CSATWDTEAFF	TGCAGTGCTACTTGGGACACTGAAGCTTTCTTT
TRBV18	NA	TRBJ1-1	TRBD1	CASSTGQGAVNTEAFF	TGTGCCAGCTCAACTGGACAGGGGGCTGTGAACACTGAAGCTTTCTTT
TRBV4-1	few	TRBJ1-1	NA	CASSQGERGRGAEAFF	TGCGCCAGCAGCCAGGGAGAACGGGGCCGAGGGGCTGAAGCTTTCTTT
TRBV28	NA	TRBJ2-3	NA	CASTNMQGFDTQYF	TGTGCCAGCACGAATATGCAGGGGTTTGATACGCAGTATTTT
TRBV5-1	NA	TRBJ2-1	TRBD1	CASSSRQGLGIEQFF	TGCGCCAGCAGCTCCAGACAGGGGTTGGGGATTGAGCAGTTCTTC
TRBV10-1	NA	TRBJ1-5	TRBD1	CASSGTGKFQPQHF	TGCGCCAGCAGCGGGACAGGGAAGTTTCAGCCCCAGCATTTT
TRBV19	few	TRBJ2-2	TRBD2	CASIQLAGVGTGELFF	TGTGCCAGTATACAACTAGCGGGAGTTGGTACCGGGGAGCTGTTTTTT
TRBV29-1	once	TRBJ2-3	TRBD2	CSLSGTSGTDTQYF	TGCAGCCTAAGCGGGACTAGCGGCACAGATACGCAGTATTTT
TRBV15	few	TRBJ1-2	TRBD1	CATSRVRDRGLSGYTF	TGTGCCACCAGCAGAGTCCGGGACAGGGGTCTTAGTGGCTACACCTTC
TRBV29-1	NA	TRBJ2-3	NA	CSVTAKGSTDTQYF	TGCAGCGTTACCGCCAAGGGCAGCACAGATACGCAGTATTTT
TRBV5-4	NA	TRBJ1-4	NA	CASSMNPESGKLFF	TGTGCCAGCAGCATGAACCCTGAATCGGGAAAACTGTTTTTT
TRBV7-7	NA	TRBJ2-1	NA	CASSLEPQSYNEQFF	TGTGCCAGCAGCTTAGAGCCGCAATCCTACAATGAGCAGTTCTTC
TRBV6-6	NA	TRBJ2-3	NA	CASSYLTDTQYF	TGTGCCAGCAGTTACTTAACAGATACGCAGTATTTT
TRBV11-2	NA	TRBJ2-1	TRBD2	CASSSRGPTASGSNEQFF	TGTGCCAGCAGCTCGCGAGGGCCTACGGCTAGCGGGAGCAATGAGCAGTTCTTC